Below, 25 T cell receptor beta chains from the same sample are listed, as sequenced in a study of blood T cell repertoires in COVID-19. Libraries were prepared by immunoSEQ multiplex PCR; TCRdb keeps only in-frame clonotypes and omits some of them. The sample has tens of thousands of clones, 85% to 90% seen once. Sequenced material: peripheral blood. Every receptor here comes from a human donor with active COVID-19. The donor label of this sample is uncertain.

The chain joins TRBV2 to TRBJ2-7, with a weak D call TRBD2 (6 bases). V shed 6 bases and J shed 0 bases, with 15 bases lying between them. CDR1 SNHLY and CDR2 FYNNEI come from the germline V gene. The CDR3 covers 15 residues. The CDR3 loop reads CASRDPGGLSYEQYF. CDR3 sequence (DNA): TGTGCCAGCAGGGACCCCGGGGGACTCTCCTACGAGCAGTACTTC.

This chain links TRBV7-3 with TRBJ2-1; possible D gene TRBD1, 5 bases. Trimming removed 5 bases at V and 1 base at J, with 12 bases between. There are 15 residues in the CDR3. Germline V gives CDR1 SGHTA, CDR2 FQGTGA. The CDR3 nucleotides read TGTGCCAGCAGCGAAGGGGCAGGTTCCTACAATGAGCAGTTCTTC. This encodes CASSEGAGSYNEQFF. Combining the CDR3 with reference TRBV7-3 and TRBJ2-1 gives the whole variable domain GAGVSQTPSNKVTEKGKYVELRCDPISGHTALYWYRQSLGQGPEFLIYFQGTGAADDSGLPNDRFFAVRPEGSVSTLKIQRTERGDSAVYLCASSEGAGSYNEQFFGPGTRLTVL.

The genes are TRBV4-1 and TRBJ1-2, with 11 nucleotides matching TRBD1. The length of the CDR3 is 15 residues. The J segment lost 7 bases and the V segment lost 0 bases, leaving 4 bases of the junction unmatched. Germline V CDR1 and CDR2: MGHRA, YSYEKL. The CDR3 protein is CASSQDGQGAAGYTF. CDR3 coding DNA: TGCGCCAGCAGCCAAGACGGACAGGGGGCGGCTGGCTACACCTTC.

CDR3 loop: CAISVRERAGNTIYF. CDR3 coding DNA: TGTGCCATCAGTGTTCGGGAAAGGGCTGGAAACACCATATATTTT. The V gene is TRBV10-3, the J gene TRBJ1-3; D unresolved. The germline V and J ends were trimmed by 4 bases and 2 bases, with 12 bases remaining between them. CDR3 length equals 15 residues. Germline CDR1 ENHRY, CDR2 SYGVKD.

This chain links TRBV6-5 with TRBJ1-1; TRBD1 agrees at 9 bases. This CDR3 is built from 15 residues. After removal of 2 bases from V and 1 base from J, the junction contained 2 bases not matched to a gene. The germline CDR1 and CDR2 sequences are MNHEY and SVGAGI. The CDR3 is CASSYGDRANTEAFF. The CDR3 DNA is TGTGCCAGCAGTTACGGGGACAGGGCGAACACTGAAGCTTTCTTT.

The CDR3: CASSPRTSGGSNNEQFF. For the CDR3, the DNA is TGTGCCAGCAGTCCCCGGACTAGCGGGGGGTCCAACAATGAGCAGTTCTTC. The V and J genes are TRBV27 and TRBJ2-1; TRBD2 matches at 14 bases. After removal of 5 bases from V and 5 bases from J, the junction contained 8 bases not matched to a gene. Germline loops: CDR1 MNHEY, CDR2 SMNVEV (reference sequence). The CDR3 covers 17 residues.

V is TRBV29-1 and J is TRBJ1-4; 10 bases match TRBD1. The J segment lost 7 bases and the V segment lost 7 bases, leaving 15 bases of the junction unmatched. The germline V gene has CDR1 SQVTM and CDR2 ANQGSEA. The CDR3 has 16 amino acids. The CDR3 reads CSGRTGGCRMCEKLFF. CDR3 bases: TGCAGCGGGCGGACAGGGGGGTGTCGAATGTGTGAAAAACTGTTTTTT. The full variable domain, completed using reference TRBV29-1 and TRBJ1-4, is SAVISQKPSRDICQRGTSLTIQCQVDSQVTMMFWYRQQPGQSLTLIATANQGSEATYESGFVIDKFPISRPNLTFSTLTVSNMSPEDSSIYLCSGRTGGCRMCEKLFFGSGTQLSVL.

The CDR3 sequence: CASSPTTGNPTTFF. In DNA, the CDR3 is TGTGCCAGCAGCCCAACGACAGGGAATCCTACAACTTTCTTT. V usage is TRBV14 and J usage is TRBJ1-1; 7 bases fit TRBD1. The ends lost 4 bases at V and 12 bases at J; junction bases unmatched: 14. The germline CDR1 and CDR2 sequences are SGHDN and FVKESK. This CDR3 has 14 amino acids.

The rearrangement uses TRBV6-1 and TRBJ2-7; D is possibly TRBD1 (5 bases). CDR1 is MNHNS, CDR2 SASEGT, per germline. The V end was cut by 1 base, the J end by 0 bases, with 10 bases between. This CDR3 is built from 15 residues. CDR3: CASSEVGTGSYEQYF. The CDR3 DNA reads as TGTGCCAGCAGTGAAGTGGGAACAGGCTCCTACGAGCAGTACTTC.

The chain carries TRBV4-1 and TRBJ2-2; TRBD1 aligns across 9 bases. J gave up 6 bases and V 0 bases, and 8 bases lay outside the gene matches. CDR1 MGHRA and CDR2 YSYEKL come from the germline V gene. The CDR3 has 17 residues. CDR3 nucleotide sequence: TGCGCCAGCAGCCAAGATCAGCACAGGGGGCCGGCCGGGGAGCTGTTTTTT. This gives the protein CASSQDQHRGPAGELFF.

The chain recombines TRBV18 with TRBJ1-4; D is unclear. The CDR3 has 13 amino acids. The V gene lost 2 bases and the J gene lost 3 bases, with 4 bases spanning the gap. CDR1 KGHSH and CDR2 LQKENI come from the germline V gene. Here the CDR3 reads CASSPSANEKLFF. In nucleotides, the CDR3 is TGTGCCAGCTCACCATCTGCTAATGAAAAACTGTTTTTT.

This chain links TRBV5-6 with TRBJ2-3, with TRBD1 matching over 7 bases. V lost 2 bases to trimming and J lost 0 bases; unmatched junction nucleotides: 3. CDR3 length: 15 residues. Germline V gives CDR1 SGHDT, CDR2 YYEEEE. CDR3 sequence (DNA): TGTGCCAGCAGCTTAGGACAGGCGAGCACAGATACGCAGTATTTT. Translation gives CASSLGQASTDTQYF.

The chain couples TRBV9 to TRBJ2-1; weak D call: TRBD2 (6 bases). V lost 4 bases to trimming and J lost 8 bases, with 19 bases between them. Germline CDR1 is SGDLS and CDR2 is YYNGEE. This CDR3 contains 15 residues. The chain's CDR3 is CASSPLGLRYDEQFF. In DNA, the CDR3 is TGTGCCAGCAGCCCCCTGGGACTCAGGTACGATGAGCAGTTCTTC. Drawing the rest from reference TRBV9 and TRBJ2-1, the complete variable domain is DSGVTQTPKHLITATGQRVTLRCSPRSGDLSVYWYQQSLDQGLQFLIQYYNGEERAKGNILERFSAQQFPDLHSELNLSSLELGDSALYFCASSPLGLRYDEQFFGPGTRLTVL.

The chain uses TRBV11-2 and TRBJ1-2; TRBD1 matches 7 bases. V shed 0 bases, J shed 10 bases, and the junction held 5 bases outside the gene matches. CDR3 length: 13 residues. Germline CDR1 reads SGHAT; CDR2 reads FQNNGV. CDR3 region: CASSLEGQLSYTF. CDR3 nucleotides: TGTGCCAGCAGCTTAGAGGGACAGTTGTCCTACACCTTC.

With regard to this clone: A read error may produce the germline difference seen at one junction end. The CDR3, as DNA: TGTGCCAGCAGCTTCGCAAAGGAGCCGGCGCGTTTT. Its protein is CASSFAKEPARF. V usage is TRBV7-9 and J usage is TRBJ2-3; no firm D call. The CDR3 runs 12 residues. The germline gives CDR1 SEHNR, CDR2 FQNEAQ (reference sequence).

The chain links TRBV6-5 to TRBJ2-6; perhaps TRBD1 as D (5 bases). Trimming shortened V by 6 bases and J by 0 bases, and 9 bases separated the two germline ends. Germline V gene lookup returns CDR1 MNHEY and CDR2 SVGAGI. The CDR3 runs 15 residues. CDR3 coding DNA: TGTGCCAGCAGCTTTGACAGCTCTGGGGCCAACGTCCTGACTTTC. This gives the protein CASSFDSSGANVLTF.

As regards this clone: The junction departs from the called germline gene at one end, perhaps through a read error. V is TRBV6-1 and J is TRBJ1-5; a possible D gene is TRBD1 (6 bases). The CDR3 extends over 16 amino acids. CDR1 is MNHNS, CDR2 SASEGT, per germline. The DNA of the CDR3 is TGTGCCAGCAGCGAAGCACGGAGGACAGGCAATCAGCCCCAGCATTTT. This gives the protein CASSEARRTGNQPQHF.

The chain is built from TRBV5-1 and TRBJ1-6; 7 bases line up with TRBD1. CDR3 size: 14 residues. V lost 0 bases and J lost 10; bases outside the gene matches: 4. Germline CDR1 is SGHRS and CDR2 is YFSETQ. The CDR3 sequence is CASSLGQGWSPLHF. DNA of the CDR3: TGCGCCAGCAGCTTGGGACAGGGTTGGTCACCCCTCCACTTT.

The V call is TRBV3-1 (or the pseudogene TRBV3-2), the J call TRBJ2-1; 9 bases line up with TRBD1. The germline gives CDR1 LGHDT, CDR2 YNNKEL (reference sequence). This CDR3 has 14 residues. V was pared by 5 bases and J by 4 bases, with 3 bases of the junction left unmatched. CDR3 in DNA: TGTGCCAGCAGCGTGGGACAGGGATACAATGAGCAGTTCTTC. This sequence encodes CASSVGQGYNEQFF.

The chain links TRBV7-9 to TRBJ2-5; a possible D gene is TRBD2 (6 bases). CDR1 is SEHNR, CDR2 FQNEAQ, per germline (reference sequence). V lost 8 bases, J lost 3 bases, and 19 bases lay in between. The CDR3 extends over 15 amino acids. The CDR3 loop is CASLLSAGRKETQYF. The DNA of the CDR3 is TGTGCCAGCTTACTCTCCGCAGGGAGGAAAGAGACCCAGTACTTC.

The rearrangement joins TRBV29-1 to TRBJ2-2; TRBD2 aligns across 9 bases. Germline CDR1 and CDR2: SQVTM and ANQGSEA. V lost 3 bases, J lost 9 bases, and 11 bases stayed unmatched. The CDR3 length is 15 residues. The CDR3 DNA reads as TGCAGCGTTGAGTTTGCTAGCGGGGATGGTTGGGAGCTGTTTTTT. Amino acid sequence: CSVEFASGDGWELFF.

CDR3 protein: CASSLAWGPDYGYTF. CDR3 DNA sequence: TGTGCCAGCAGCTTGGCGTGGGGCCCAGACTATGGCTACACCTTC. V gene TRBV5-5 combines with J gene TRBJ1-2; TRBD1 might be the D (5 bases). CDR3 size: 15 residues. Per the germline V gene, CDR1 is SGHKS and CDR2 is YYEKEE (reference sequence). Trimming took off 0 bases at V and 3 bases at J, with 12 bases between the two ends.

This chain joins TRBV5-1 and TRBJ2-3; D remains unclear. This CDR3 has 15 amino acids. In germline, CDR1 is SGHRS, CDR2 YFSETQ. The germline V and J ends were trimmed by 1 base and 2 bases, with 11 bases remaining between them. CDR3 region: CASSLLPQLTDTQYF. CDR3 sequence (DNA): TGCGCCAGCAGCTTGTTACCACAGCTCACAGATACGCAGTATTTT.

The chain couples TRBV14 to TRBJ1-1; D might be TRBD1 (6 bases). CDR1 is SGHDN and CDR2 is FVKESK in the germline V gene. V lost 5 bases to trimming and J lost 1 base, with 8 bases between them. There are 13 residues in the CDR3. In nucleotides, the CDR3 is TGTGCCAGCAGCAGACAGGAGAACACTGAAGCTTTCTTT. Its protein product is CASSRQENTEAFF.

This chain uses TRBV4-1 with TRBJ2-1; 10 nucleotides align to TRBD2. The CDR3 length is 16 residues. Per germline, CDR1 MGHRA and CDR2 YSYEKL. J gave up 4 bases and V 0 bases, and 3 bases lay outside the gene matches. CDR3 nucleotide sequence: TGCGCCAGCAGCCAAGACGGACTAGCGGATTACAATGAGCAGTTCTTC. Translating gives CASSQDGLADYNEQFF.